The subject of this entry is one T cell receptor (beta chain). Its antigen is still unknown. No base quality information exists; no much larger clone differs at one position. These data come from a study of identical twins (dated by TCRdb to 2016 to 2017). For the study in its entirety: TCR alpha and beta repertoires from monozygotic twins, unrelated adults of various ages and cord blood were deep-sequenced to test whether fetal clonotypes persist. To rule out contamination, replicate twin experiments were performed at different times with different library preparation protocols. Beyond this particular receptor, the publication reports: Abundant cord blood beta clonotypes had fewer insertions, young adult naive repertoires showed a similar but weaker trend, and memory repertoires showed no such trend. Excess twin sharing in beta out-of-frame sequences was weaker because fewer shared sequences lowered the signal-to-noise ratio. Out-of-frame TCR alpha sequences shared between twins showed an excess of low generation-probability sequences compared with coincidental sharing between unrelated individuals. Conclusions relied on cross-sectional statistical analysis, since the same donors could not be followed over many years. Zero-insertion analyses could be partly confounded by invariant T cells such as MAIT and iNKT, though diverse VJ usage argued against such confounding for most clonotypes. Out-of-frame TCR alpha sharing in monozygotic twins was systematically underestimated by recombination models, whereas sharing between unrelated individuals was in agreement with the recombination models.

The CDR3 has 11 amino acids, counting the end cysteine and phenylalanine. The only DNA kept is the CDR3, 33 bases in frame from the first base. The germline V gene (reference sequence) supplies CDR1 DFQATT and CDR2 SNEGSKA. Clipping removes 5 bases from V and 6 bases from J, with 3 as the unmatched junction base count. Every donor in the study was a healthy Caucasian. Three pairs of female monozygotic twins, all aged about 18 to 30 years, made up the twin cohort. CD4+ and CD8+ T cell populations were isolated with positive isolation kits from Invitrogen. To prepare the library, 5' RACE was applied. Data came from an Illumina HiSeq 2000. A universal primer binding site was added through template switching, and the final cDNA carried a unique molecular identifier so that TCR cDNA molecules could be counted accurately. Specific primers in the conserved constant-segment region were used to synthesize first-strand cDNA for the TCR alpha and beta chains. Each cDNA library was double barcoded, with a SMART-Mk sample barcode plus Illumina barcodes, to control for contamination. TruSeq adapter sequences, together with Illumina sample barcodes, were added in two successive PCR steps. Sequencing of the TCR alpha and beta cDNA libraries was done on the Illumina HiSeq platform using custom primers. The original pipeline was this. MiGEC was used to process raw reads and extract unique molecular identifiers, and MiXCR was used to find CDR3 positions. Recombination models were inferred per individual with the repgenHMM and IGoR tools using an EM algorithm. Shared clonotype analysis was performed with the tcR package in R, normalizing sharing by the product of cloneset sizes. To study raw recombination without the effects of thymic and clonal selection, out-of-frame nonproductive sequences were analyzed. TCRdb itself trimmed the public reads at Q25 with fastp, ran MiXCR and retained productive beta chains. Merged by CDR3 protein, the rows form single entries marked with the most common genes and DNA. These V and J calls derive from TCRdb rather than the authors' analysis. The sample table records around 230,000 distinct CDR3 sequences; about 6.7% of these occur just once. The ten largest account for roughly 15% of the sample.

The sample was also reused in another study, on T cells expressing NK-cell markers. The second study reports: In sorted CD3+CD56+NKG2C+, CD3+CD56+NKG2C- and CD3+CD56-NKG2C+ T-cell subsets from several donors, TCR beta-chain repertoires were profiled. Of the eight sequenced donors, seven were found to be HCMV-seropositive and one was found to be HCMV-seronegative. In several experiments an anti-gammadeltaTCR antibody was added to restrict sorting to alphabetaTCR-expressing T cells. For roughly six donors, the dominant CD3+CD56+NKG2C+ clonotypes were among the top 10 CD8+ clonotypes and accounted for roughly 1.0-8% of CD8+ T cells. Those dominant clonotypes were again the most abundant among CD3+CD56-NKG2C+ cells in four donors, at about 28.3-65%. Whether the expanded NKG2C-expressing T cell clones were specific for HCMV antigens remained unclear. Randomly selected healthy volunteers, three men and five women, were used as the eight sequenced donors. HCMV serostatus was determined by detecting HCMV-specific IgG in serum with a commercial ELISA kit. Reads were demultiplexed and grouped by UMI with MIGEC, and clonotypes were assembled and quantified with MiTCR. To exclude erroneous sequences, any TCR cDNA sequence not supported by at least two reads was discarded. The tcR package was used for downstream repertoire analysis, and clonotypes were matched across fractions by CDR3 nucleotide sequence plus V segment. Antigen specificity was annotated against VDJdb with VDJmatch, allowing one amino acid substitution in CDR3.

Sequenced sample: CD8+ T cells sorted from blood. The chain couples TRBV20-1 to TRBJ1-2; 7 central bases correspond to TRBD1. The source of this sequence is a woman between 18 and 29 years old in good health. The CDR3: CSAPTGNGYTF. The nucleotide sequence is TGCAGTGCTCCGACAGGGAATGGCTACACCTTC.